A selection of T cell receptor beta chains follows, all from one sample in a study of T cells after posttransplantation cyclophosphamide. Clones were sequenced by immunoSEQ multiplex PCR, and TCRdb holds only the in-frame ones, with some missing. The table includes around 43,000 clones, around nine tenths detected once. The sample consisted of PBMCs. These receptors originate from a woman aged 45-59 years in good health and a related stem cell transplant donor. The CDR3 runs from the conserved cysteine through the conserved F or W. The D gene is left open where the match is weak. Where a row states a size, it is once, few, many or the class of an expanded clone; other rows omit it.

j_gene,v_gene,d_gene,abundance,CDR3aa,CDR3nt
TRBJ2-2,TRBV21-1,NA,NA,CASSPGQGAAGELFF,TGTGCCAGCTCCCCGGGACAGGGGGCGGCCGGGGAGCTGTTTTTT
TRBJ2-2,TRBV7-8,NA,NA,CASRQTTGTTGELFF,TGTGCCAGCAGACAGACTACAGGGACCACCGGGGAGCTGTTTTTT
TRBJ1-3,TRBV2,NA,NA,CASSEDRWSGNTIYF,TGTGCCAGCAGTGAAGACAGATGGTCTGGAAACACCATATATTTT
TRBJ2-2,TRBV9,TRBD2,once,CASSTRTSGGDTGELFF,TGTGCCAGCAGCACGAGGACTAGCGGGGGTGACACCGGGGAGCTGTTTTTT
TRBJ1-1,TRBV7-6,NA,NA,CASSLAGQGNTEAFF,TGTGCCAGCAGCTTAGCGGGGCAGGGGAACACTGAAGCTTTCTTT
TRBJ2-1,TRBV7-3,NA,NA,CASSPQGSQEYNEQFF,TGTGCCAGCAGCCCACAAGGGAGTCAGGAGTACAATGAGCAGTTCTTC
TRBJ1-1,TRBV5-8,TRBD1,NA,CASSLGTGAETEAFF,TGTGCCAGCAGCTTGGGGACAGGGGCTGAAACTGAAGCTTTCTTT
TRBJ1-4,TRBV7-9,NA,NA,CASSQLDRGKLFF,TGTGCCAGCAGTCAGCTGGACCGGGGAAAACTGTTTTTT
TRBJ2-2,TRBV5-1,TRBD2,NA,CASSLETSVTGELFF,TGCGCCAGCAGCTTGGAGACTAGCGTCACCGGGGAGCTGTTTTTT
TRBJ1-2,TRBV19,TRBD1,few,CASSLGQGEANYGYTF,TGTGCCAGTAGTTTGGGACAGGGGGAGGCCAACTATGGCTACACCTTC
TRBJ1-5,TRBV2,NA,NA,CASSEASGYQPQHF,TGTGCCAGCAGTGAAGCGTCCGGGTATCAGCCCCAGCATTTT
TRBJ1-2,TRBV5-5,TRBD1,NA,CASSPGQGSYGYTF,TGTGCCAGCAGCCCCGGACAGGGCTCATATGGCTACACCTTC
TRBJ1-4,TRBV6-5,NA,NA,CASSLGGLNEKLFF,TGTGCCAGCAGCTTGGGGGGATTGAATGAAAAACTGTTTTTT
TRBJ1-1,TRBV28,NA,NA,CALNPGLDTEAFF,TGTGCCCTAAACCCCGGGCTGGACACTGAAGCTTTCTTC
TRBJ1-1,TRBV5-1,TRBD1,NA,CASSGDRVNTEAFF,TGCGCCAGCAGCGGTGACAGGGTGAACACTGAAGCTTTCTTT
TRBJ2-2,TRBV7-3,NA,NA,CASSLNGRINTGELFF,TGTGCCAGCAGCCTTAATGGCAGGATTAACACCGGGGAGCTGTTTTTT
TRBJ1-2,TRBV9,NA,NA,CASSTRTNNYGYTF,TGTGCCAGCAGCACCCGGACAAATAACTATGGCTACACCTTC
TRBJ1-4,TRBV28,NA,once,CASSPLRGGEKLFF,TGTGCCAGCAGTCCGCTTCGGGGGGGCGAAAAACTGTTTTTT
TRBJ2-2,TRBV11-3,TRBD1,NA,CASTGRGTGDGELFF,TGTGCCAGCACCGGACGGGGGACAGGGGACGGGGAGCTGTTTTTT
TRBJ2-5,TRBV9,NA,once,CASSVAQGKETQYF,TGTGCCAGCAGCGTAGCTCAGGGGAAAGAGACCCAGTACTTC
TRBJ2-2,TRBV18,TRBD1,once,CASSPMTGKSTGELSF,TGTGCCAGCTCACCTATGACAGGGAAGAGCACCGGGGAGCTGTCTTTT
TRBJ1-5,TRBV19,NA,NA,CASKLIGGTGNQPQHF,TGTGCCAGTAAATTAATAGGAGGGACCGGCAATCAGCCCCAGCATTTT
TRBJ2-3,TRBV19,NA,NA,CASSMGPEDTQYF,TGTGCCAGTAGTATGGGGCCCGAAGATACGCAGTATTTT
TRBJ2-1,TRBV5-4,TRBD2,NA,CASSHRSGGWNEQFF,TGTGCCAGCAGCCACCGGTCCGGGGGGTGGAATGAGCAGTTCTTC
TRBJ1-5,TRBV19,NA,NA,CASSSSQGQLNQPQHF,TGTGCCAGTAGTAGCTCGCAAGGACAGCTCAATCAGCCCCAGCATTTT
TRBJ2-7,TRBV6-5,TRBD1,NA,CASSAGQGIYEQYF,TGTGCCAGCAGTGCAGGACAGGGGATCTACGAGCAGTACTTC
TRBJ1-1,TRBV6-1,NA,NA,CASSTPGGVNTEAFF,TGTGCCAGCAGTACACCGGGGGGTGTGAACACTGAAGCTTTCTTT
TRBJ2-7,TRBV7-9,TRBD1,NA,CASSFGTGDSEQYF,TGTGCCAGCAGCTTCGGGACAGGGGACAGCGAGCAGTACTTC
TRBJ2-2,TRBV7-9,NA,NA,CASSFRGFNTGELFF,TGTGCCAGCAGCTTTCGGGGTTTTAACACCGGGGAGCTGTTTTTT
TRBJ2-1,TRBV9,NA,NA,CASSGTVHNEQFF,TGTGCCAGCAGCGGGACAGTCCACAATGAGCAGTTCTTC
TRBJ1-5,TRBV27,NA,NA,CASKGQRNQPQHF,TGTGCCAGCAAGGGGCAACGGAATCAGCCCCAGCATTTT
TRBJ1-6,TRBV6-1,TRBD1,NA,CASSGGTENSPLHF,TGTGCCAGCAGTGGCGGGACAGAGAATTCACCCCTCCACTTT
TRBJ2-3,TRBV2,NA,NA,CASAAGGNSDTQYF,TGTGCCAGCGCAGCAGGAGGTAATTCAGATACGCAGTATTTT
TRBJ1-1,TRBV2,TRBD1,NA,CASTEDRWYAEAFF,TGTGCCAGCACCGAGGACAGGTGGTACGCTGAAGCTTTCTTT